These 25 T cell receptor beta chains share one sample of origin, sequenced in a study of blood T cell repertoires in COVID-19. The method was immunoSEQ multiplex PCR; TCRdb's version includes in-frame clones alone and lacks a portion of them. The profile covers about 130,000 clones, with roughly 84% appearing a single time and around 12% taken by the ten largest. Material: peripheral blood. The receptor source for this set is a woman in her thirties who had recovered from COVID-19.

The chain has TRBV6-1 and TRBJ2-7; the D gene is possibly TRBD2 (7 bases). Germline assignment: CDR1 MNHNS and CDR2 SASEGT. V shed 4 bases and J shed 0 bases, with 16 bases lying between them. CDR3 length equals 16 residues. CDR3 amino acids: CASSGLAGESSYEQYF. DNA for the CDR3: TGTGCCAGCAGTGGACTAGCAGGGGAGAGCTCCTACGAGCAGTACTTC.

The chain uses TRBV6-6 and TRBJ2-1, with D possibly TRBD2 on 5 matching bases. CDR3 length: 15 residues. CDR1 MNHNY and CDR2 SVGAGI come from the germline V gene (reference sequence). V was trimmed by 2 bases and J by 0 bases, leaving 8 bases between them. Here the CDR3 DNA reads TGTGCCAGCAGTTACGGTGGGAGCTCCTACAATGAGCAGTTCTTC. This encodes CASSYGGSSYNEQFF.

This clone was recorded a few times. This rearrangement joins TRBV2 to TRBJ1-4, with a weak D call TRBD1 (5 bases). V gave up 4 bases and J gave up 1 base, with 13 bases separating them. The CDR3 contains 16 residues. From germline, CDR1 is SNHLY and CDR2 FYNNEI. For the CDR3, the DNA is TGTGCCAGCAGTGGAGGTCAGGGTGGAACTAATGAAAAACTGTTTTTT. Amino acid sequence: CASSGGQGGTNEKLFF. The variable domain in full, with the rest retrieved from reference TRBV2 and TRBJ1-4, is EPEVTQTPSHQVTQMGQEVILRCVPISNHLYFYWYRQILGQKVEFLVSFYNNEISEKSEIFDDQFSVERPDGSNFTLKIRSTKLEDSAMYFCASSGGQGGTNEKLFFGSGTQLSVL.

V and J are TRBV5-5 and TRBJ1-1, with no clear D. The CDR3 contains 15 residues. V lost 2 bases and J 2 bases, leaving 13 bases between the germline ends. Looked up from germline, CDR1 is SGHKS and CDR2 is YYEKEE (reference sequence). The CDR3 sequence: CASSFHTGRNTEAFF. CDR3 nucleotides: TGTGCCAGCAGCTTCCACACGGGAAGAAACACTGAAGCTTTCTTT.

The chain carries TRBV19 and TRBJ2-7, with TRBD1 matching 9 bases. The CDR3 spans 16 residues. J lost 2 bases, V lost 5 bases, and 10 bases had no gene match. Germline CDR1 is LNHDA and CDR2 is SQIVND (reference sequence). The CDR3 loop reads CASSAPRDREPYEQYF. In DNA, the CDR3 is TGTGCCAGTAGTGCCCCGCGGGACAGGGAACCCTACGAGCAGTACTTC.

This chain's CDR3 is CASSPDTGAGNTIYF. The CDR3, as DNA: TGCGCCAGCAGTCCCGATACAGGGGCTGGAAACACCATATATTTT. The chain employs TRBV5-1 and TRBJ1-3, with 7 bases aligning to TRBD1. J gave up 2 bases and V 5 bases, and 7 bases lay outside the gene matches. The CDR3 totals 15 residues. From germline, CDR1 is SGHRS and CDR2 YFSETQ.

This clone ranks as medium-sized (0.01 to 0.1%). The chain carries TRBV6-5 and TRBJ2-1, with TRBD2 matching 10 bases. Unmatched junction bases numbered 13, after V lost 8 bases and J lost 12 bases. The CDR3 is made up of 14 amino acids. Germline assignment: CDR1 MNHEY and CDR2 SVGAGI. DNA for the CDR3: TGTGCCAGCGCTCGGGGGAGCGGGGGGGCCGGGCAGTTCTTC. It translates to CASARGSGGAGQFF.

On this clone: A read error may account for a junction end that differs from germline. The chain carries TRBV7-7 and TRBJ2-1; TRBD2 matches at 7 bases. CDR1 and CDR2 from the germline V gene are SSHAT and FNYEAQ (reference sequence). The CDR3 has 15 amino acids. In DNA form, the CDR3 reads TGTGCTAGCAGCTTAGACAGCGGGACTTACAATGAGCAGTTCTTC. Translating gives CASSLDSGTYNEQFF.

Details on this clone: At one end, the junction sequence differs from germline, possibly due to a read error. The rearrangement joins TRBV19 to TRBJ2-5, with D maybe TRBD1 (5 bases). From germline, CDR1 is LNHDA and CDR2 SQIVND (reference sequence). CDR3 size: 14 residues. The CDR3 DNA reads TGCGGCAGTAGAAGGCAGGCAGGGCAAGAGACCCAGTACTTC. Its translation is CGSRRQAGQETQYF. Filled out from reference TRBV19 and TRBJ2-5, the complete variable domain reads DGGITQSPKYLFRKEGQNVTLSCEQNLNHDAMYWYRQDPGQGLRLIYYSQIVNDFQKGDIAEGYSVSREKKESFPLTVTSAQKNPTAFYLCGSRRQAGQETQYFGPGTRLLVL.

This chain uses TRBV10-3 with TRBJ2-1, with 9 bases fitting TRBD1. The CDR3 is made up of 16 amino acids. J was trimmed by 1 base and V by 2 bases; bases with no gene match: 3. In germline, CDR1 is ENHRY, CDR2 SYGVKD. The CDR3 DNA sequence: TGTGCCATCAGTGAGGTAGGGACAGGGTCCTACAATGAGCAGTTCTTC. Its protein product is CAISEVGTGSYNEQFF.

The sample holds many counts of this clone. The V gene is TRBV15, the J gene TRBJ2-7, with 10 bases identical to TRBD2. V gave up 3 bases and J gave up 6 bases; unmatched junction bases: 14. The germline V gene has CDR1 LNHNV and CDR2 YYDKDF (reference sequence). The CDR3 has 17 amino acids. The CDR3 nucleotides read TGTGCCACCAGCAGGGAGGCCGGGTCTAGCGGGAGCTCCGAGCAGTACTTC. It codes for CATSREAGSSGSSEQYF.

The sample holds a few counts of this clone. This chain joins TRBV5-4 and TRBJ2-1, with 10 bases identical to TRBD1. Trimming took 4 bases from V and 8 from J; bases not matched to a gene: 3. Germline loops: CDR1 SGHNT, CDR2 YYREEE (reference sequence). The CDR3 has 13 amino acids. DNA of the CDR3: TGTGCCAGCAGCAAGACAGGGGGCTATGAGCAGTTCTTC. This encodes CASSKTGGYEQFF.

The chain joins TRBV6-6 to TRBJ1-1; 10 bases fit TRBD1. The germline V gene has CDR1 MNHNY and CDR2 SVGAGI (reference sequence). This CDR3 has 18 amino acids. V shed 5 bases, J shed 5 bases, and the junction held 17 bases outside the gene matches. The CDR3 nucleotides are TGTGCCAGCAGTCCGCAACCCCCGGGACAGGGGATTAATACTGAAGCTTTCTTT. The encoded protein is CASSPQPPGQGINTEAFF.

The chain employs TRBV7-6 and TRBJ2-7; 7 bases are a match to TRBD1. CDR1 SGHVS and CDR2 FNYEAQ come from the germline V gene. The CDR3 is made up of 14 amino acids. J lost 5 bases, V lost 5 bases, and 9 bases had no gene match. The CDR3 nucleotides are TGTGCCAGCAGCCCTGACAGGGTGGGCCACGAGCAGTACTTC. Amino acids: CASSPDRVGHEQYF.

This chain uses TRBV25-1 with TRBJ1-1, with D unresolved. V gave up 4 bases and J gave up 2 bases, with 11 bases separating them. This CDR3 comprises 14 residues. CDR1 MGHDK and CDR2 SYGVNS come from the germline V gene. The CDR3 reads CASSGLRHNTEAFF. DNA for the CDR3: TGTGCCAGCAGTGGGCTGCGACACAACACTGAAGCTTTCTTT.

The CDR3 sequence: CASSEQGATYEQYF. The CDR3, as DNA: TGTGCCAGCAGTGAACAAGGGGCGACCTACGAGCAGTACTTC. The chain has TRBV2 and TRBJ2-7; the D gene is possibly TRBD1 (5 bases). The CDR3 spans 14 residues. Germline assignment: CDR1 SNHLY and CDR2 FYNNEI. Between the trimmed V and J ends, which lost 2 bases and 2 bases, there was a span of 10 bases. The full variable domain, rest sourced from reference TRBV2 and TRBJ2-7, is EPEVTQTPSHQVTQMGQEVILRCVPISNHLYFYWYRQILGQKVEFLVSFYNNEISEKSEIFDDQFSVERPDGSNFTLKIRSTKLEDSAMYFCASSEQGATYEQYFGPGTRLTVT.

This clone was found a few times. The chain recombines TRBV7-6 with TRBJ1-3, with 7 positions matching TRBD1. Losses at the gene ends were 2 bases for V and 7 bases for J; bases not matched to a gene: 5. Germline-derived CDR1 and CDR2 are SGHVS and FNYEAQ. The CDR3 has 14 amino acids. This chain's CDR3 is CASSLNRGSNTIYF. In DNA, the CDR3 is TGTGCCAGCAGCTTAAACAGGGGAAGCAACACCATATATTTT.

This rearrangement joins TRBV10-3 to TRBJ1-1; D unclear. The CDR3 runs 15 residues. Per germline, CDR1 ENHRY and CDR2 SYGVKD. V lost 3 bases to trimming and J lost 0 bases, with 11 bases between them. The CDR3 bases are TGTGCCATCAGTGACCCGACACGCGTGAACACTGAAGCTTTCTTT. Translating it yields CAISDPTRVNTEAFF.

The V and J genes are TRBV29-1 and TRBJ2-4; a weak D match, TRBD2 (7 bases). V gave up 6 bases and J gave up 1 base, with 10 bases separating them. CDR3 size: 13 residues. Germline values: CDR1 SQVTM, CDR2 ANQGSEA. The CDR3 spells CSVAGAAKNIQYF. The CDR3, as DNA: TGCAGCGTGGCGGGGGCCGCCAAAAACATTCAGTACTTC.

The gene calls are TRBV14 and TRBJ2-1; the match to TRBD2 covers 10 bases. The CDR3 runs to 15 residues. Trimming cost V 3 bases and J 7 bases; bases outside gene matches: 6. The germline gives CDR1 SGHDN, CDR2 FVKESK. CDR3 nucleotide sequence: TGTGCCAGCAGCCAGAGACTTAGCGGGGGGAATGAGCAGTTCTTC. Its translation: CASSQRLSGGNEQFF.

The gene calls are TRBV12-5 and TRBJ2-6, with 9 bases matching TRBD1. Germline-derived CDR1 and CDR2 are LGHNT and FRNRAP. CDR3 size: 19 residues. The V and J ends lost 5 bases and 4 bases, in that order; junction bases with no gene match: 15. The DNA of the CDR3 is TGTGCTAGTGGTCCGCCTAGGGACAGGGATGTCGTCGGGGCCAACGTCCTGACTTTC. Translating it yields CASGPPRDRDVVGANVLTF.

This clone occurred a few times. The chain has TRBV5-1 and TRBJ1-3; 9 bases agree with TRBD1. The CDR3 is 16 residues long. Germline CDR1 SGHRS, CDR2 YFSETQ. The ends lost 3 bases at V and 0 bases at J; junction bases unmatched: 4. The CDR3, as DNA: TGCGCCAGCAGCTCGACAGGGGGAACCTCTGGAAACACCATATATTTT. Translated: CASSSTGGTSGNTIYF.

The CDR3 sequence: CASHRALGVAEAFF. The CDR3 bases are TGTGCCAGCCACCGGGCCCTAGGGGTGGCTGAAGCTTTCTTT. The chain recombines TRBV18 with TRBJ1-1, with D possibly matching TRBD1 (5 bases). The V and J ends lost 8 bases and 6 bases respectively, with 19 bases between them. This CDR3 is built from 14 residues. Germline V gives CDR1 KGHSH, CDR2 LQKENI.

This clone appeared a few times. This rearrangement joins TRBV19 to TRBJ1-5; 9 bases line up with TRBD1. The CDR3 is 15 amino acids. CDR1 LNHDA and CDR2 SQIVND come from the germline V gene (reference sequence). After removal of 9 bases from V and 7 bases from J, the junction contained 13 bases not matched to a gene. CDR3 protein: CASARKGQGEQPQHF. As DNA, the CDR3 is TGTGCCAGCGCACGAAAGGGACAGGGAGAGCAGCCCCAGCATTTT. Drawing the rest from reference TRBV19 and TRBJ1-5, the complete variable domain is DGGITQSPKYLFRKEGQNVTLSCEQNLNHDAMYWYRQDPGQGLRLIYYSQIVNDFQKGDIAEGYSVSREKKESFPLTVTSAQKNPTAFYLCASARKGQGEQPQHFGDGTRLSIL.

The DNA of the CDR3 is TGCAGCGTCCCCGACCGGGACTCTGGAAACACCATATATTTT. Protein product: CSVPDRDSGNTIYF. The gene calls are TRBV29-1 and TRBJ1-3; unclear D gene. The ends were cut back, 6 bases at V and 0 bases at J, with 12 bases in the middle. This CDR3 has 14 amino acids. Germline V gene data show CDR1 as SQVTM and CDR2 as ANQGSEA.